This TCR beta chain appears in the sequencing data of a study of cytomegalovirus exposure and HLA in healthy donors. Germline assignment: CDR1 LNHDA and CDR2 SQIVND (reference sequence). CDR3 length equals 16 residues. Trimming took 5 bases from V and 4 from J, leaving 18 bases between them. To note about this clone: Its target is not known.

The PCR ran on 60 Vbeta and 13 Jbeta primers. Assay: immunoSEQ multiplex PCR; the TCRdb copy retains only in-frame clones and omits some. This table has over 150,000 clones, about 64% appearing once. Findings and limits, study-wide: Some public TCRs appeared in many individuals, while most sequences were rare.

The sample was PBMCs. This clonotype originated in a man aged 50 to 60 in good health and CMV-seronegative. The gene calls are TRBV19 and TRBJ1-5, with D tentatively TRBD1 (6 bases). CDR3 protein: CASSPDTTGINQPQHF. The CDR3 DNA sequence: TGTGCCAGTAGTCCAGACACCACAGGGATAAATCAGCCCCAGCATTTT.